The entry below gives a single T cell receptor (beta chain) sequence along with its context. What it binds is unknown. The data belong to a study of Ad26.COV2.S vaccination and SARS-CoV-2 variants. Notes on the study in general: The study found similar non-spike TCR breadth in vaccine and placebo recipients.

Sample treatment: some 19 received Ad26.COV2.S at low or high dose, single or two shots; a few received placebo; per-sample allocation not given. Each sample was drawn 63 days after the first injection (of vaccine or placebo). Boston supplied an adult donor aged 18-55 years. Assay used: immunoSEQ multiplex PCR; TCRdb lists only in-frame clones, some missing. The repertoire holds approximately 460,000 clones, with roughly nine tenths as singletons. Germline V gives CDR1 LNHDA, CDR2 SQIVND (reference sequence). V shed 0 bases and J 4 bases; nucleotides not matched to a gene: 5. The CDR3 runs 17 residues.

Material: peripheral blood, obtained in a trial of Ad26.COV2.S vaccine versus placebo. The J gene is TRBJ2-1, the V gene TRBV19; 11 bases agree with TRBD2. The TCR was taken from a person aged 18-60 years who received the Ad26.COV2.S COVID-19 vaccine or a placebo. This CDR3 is CASSIDGTSGDYNEQFF. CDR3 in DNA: TGTGCCAGTAGTATAGATGGGACTAGCGGAGATTACAATGAGCAGTTCTTC.